The source of this T cell receptor beta chain is a study of vaccination and CD4 T cells after COVID-19. Researchers used the Oncomine TCR Beta short-read assay to sequence DNA from cultured CD4+ T cells. TCRdb independently ran MiXCR on the PCR reads; one entry per CDR3 protein. The data contain fewer than 30,000 distinct CDR3 sequences, 40% to 55% of them seen just once; the ten biggest clones take up about 28%. V lost 5 bases to trimming and J lost 5 bases, with 15 bases between them. The CDR3 is 15 amino acids. Germline V gene sequence: CDR1 KGHDR, CDR2 SFDVKD. As for treatment: roughly 10-day PBMC culture with coronavirus spike peptide pools or control peptides (ViraFEST assay). Points on this clonotype: The antigen remains undetermined.

The sequence was obtained from a human donor who received a COVID-19 vaccine. The chain recombines TRBV24-1 with TRBJ1-5; TRBD1 is a possible D gene (6 bases). Sequenced here: CD4+ T cells from blood, cultured in vitro, sampled before SARS-CoV-2 vaccination. The CDR3 nucleotides read TGTGCCACCAGTGCCCCCGGGACACAAGATCAGCCCCAGCATTTT. Protein product: CATSAPGTQDQPQHF.